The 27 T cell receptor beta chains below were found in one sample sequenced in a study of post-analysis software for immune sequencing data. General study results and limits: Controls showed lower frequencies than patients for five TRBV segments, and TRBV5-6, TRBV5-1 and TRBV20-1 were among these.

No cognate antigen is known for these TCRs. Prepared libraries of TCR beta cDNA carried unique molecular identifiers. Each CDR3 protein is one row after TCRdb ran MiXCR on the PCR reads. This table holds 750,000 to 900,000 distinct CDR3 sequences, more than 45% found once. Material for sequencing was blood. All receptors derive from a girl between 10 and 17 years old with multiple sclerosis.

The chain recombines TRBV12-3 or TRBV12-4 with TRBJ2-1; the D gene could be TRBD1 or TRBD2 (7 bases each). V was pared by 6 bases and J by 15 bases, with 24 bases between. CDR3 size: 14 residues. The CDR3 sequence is CASSPVAGGVLWFF. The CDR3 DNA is TGTGCCAGCAGCCCGGTGGCAGGGGGGGTTTTGTGGTTCTTC.

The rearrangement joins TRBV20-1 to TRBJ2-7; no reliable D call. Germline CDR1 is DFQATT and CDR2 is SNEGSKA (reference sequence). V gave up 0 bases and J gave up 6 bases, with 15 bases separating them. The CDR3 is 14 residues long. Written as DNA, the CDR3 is TGCAGTGCTAGAGATCAGGCATCCTGGGGCGAGCAGTACTTC. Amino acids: CSARDQASWGEQYF.

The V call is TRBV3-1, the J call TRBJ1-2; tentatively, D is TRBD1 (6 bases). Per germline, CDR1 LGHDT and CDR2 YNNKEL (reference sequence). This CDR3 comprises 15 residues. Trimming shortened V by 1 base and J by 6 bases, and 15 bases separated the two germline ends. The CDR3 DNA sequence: TGTGCCAGCAGCCAAGGCGAGGGGGTACGGGATGGCTACACCTTC. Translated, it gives CASSQGEGVRDGYTF.

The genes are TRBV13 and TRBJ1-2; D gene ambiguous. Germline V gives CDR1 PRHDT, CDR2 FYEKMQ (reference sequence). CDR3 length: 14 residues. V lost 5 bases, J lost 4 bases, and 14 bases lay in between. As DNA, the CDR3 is TGTGCCAGCAGCCCCCGAAGAGAACCCTATGGCTACACCTTC. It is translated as CASSPRREPYGYTF.

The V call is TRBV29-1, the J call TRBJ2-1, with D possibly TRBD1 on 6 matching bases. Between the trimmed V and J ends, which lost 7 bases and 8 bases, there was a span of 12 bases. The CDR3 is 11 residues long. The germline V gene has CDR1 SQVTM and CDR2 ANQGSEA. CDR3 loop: CSAYRVDEQFF. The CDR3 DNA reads TGCAGCGCCTACAGGGTGGATGAGCAGTTCTTC.

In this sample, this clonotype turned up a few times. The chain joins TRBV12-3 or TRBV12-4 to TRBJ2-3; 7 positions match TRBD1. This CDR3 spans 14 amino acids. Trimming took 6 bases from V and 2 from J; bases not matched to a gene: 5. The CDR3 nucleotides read TGTGCCAGCAGCTCGACAGGGATCACAGATACGCAGTATTTT. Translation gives CASSSTGITDTQYF.

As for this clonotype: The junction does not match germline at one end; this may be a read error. CDR3 nucleotide sequence: TGTGCCAGCAGAATGGAGATACCGTGCAATGAGCAGTTCTTT. Its translation is CASRMEIPCNEQFF. This chain connects TRBV6-6 to TRBJ2-1; D is unclear. Germline V lookup: CDR1 MNHNY, CDR2 SVGAGI (reference sequence). CDR3 length: 14 amino acids.

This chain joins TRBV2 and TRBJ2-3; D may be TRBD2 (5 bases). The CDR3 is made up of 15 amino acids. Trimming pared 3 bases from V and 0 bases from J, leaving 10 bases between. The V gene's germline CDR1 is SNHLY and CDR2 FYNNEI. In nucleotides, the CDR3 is TGTGCCAGCAGTGATCGGGGTCGAAGCACAGATACGCAGTATTTT. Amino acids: CASSDRGRSTDTQYF.

Written as DNA, the CDR3 is TGTGCCAGCAGTGAAGCTCCCCCGCTAGGCTACACCTTC. It specifies CASSEAPPLGYTF. The genes are TRBV6-1 and TRBJ1-2; no firm D call. Germline assignment: CDR1 MNHNS and CDR2 SASEGT. CDR3 length equals 13 residues. Trimming removed 0 bases at V and 8 bases at J, with 10 bases between.

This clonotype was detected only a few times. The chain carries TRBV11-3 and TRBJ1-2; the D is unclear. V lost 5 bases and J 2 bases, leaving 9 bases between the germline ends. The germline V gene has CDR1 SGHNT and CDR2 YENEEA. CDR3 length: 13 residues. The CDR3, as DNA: TGTGCCAGCAGCCTATCCCCCAACTATGGCTACACCTTC. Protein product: CASSLSPNYGYTF. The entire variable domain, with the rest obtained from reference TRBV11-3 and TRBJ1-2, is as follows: EAGVVQSPRYKIIEKKQPVAFWCNPISGHNTLYWYLQNLGQGPELLIRYENEEAVDDSQLPKDRFSAERLKGVDSTLKIQPAELGDSAVYLCASSLSPNYGYTFGSGTRLTVV.

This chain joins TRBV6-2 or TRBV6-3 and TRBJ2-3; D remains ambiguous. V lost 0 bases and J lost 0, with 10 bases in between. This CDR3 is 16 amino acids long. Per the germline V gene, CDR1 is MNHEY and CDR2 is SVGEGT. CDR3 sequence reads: CASSYSIGHSTDTQYF. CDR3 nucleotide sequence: TGTGCCAGCAGTTACTCGATCGGCCATAGCACAGATACGCAGTATTTT.

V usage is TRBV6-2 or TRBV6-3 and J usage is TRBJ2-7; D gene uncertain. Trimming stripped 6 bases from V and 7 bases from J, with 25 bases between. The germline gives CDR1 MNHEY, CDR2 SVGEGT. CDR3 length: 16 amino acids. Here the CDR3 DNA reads TGTGCCAGCAGCCAGATGGTTCCTTTTCATCCGGATGAGCAGTACTTC. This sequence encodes CASSQMVPFHPDEQYF.

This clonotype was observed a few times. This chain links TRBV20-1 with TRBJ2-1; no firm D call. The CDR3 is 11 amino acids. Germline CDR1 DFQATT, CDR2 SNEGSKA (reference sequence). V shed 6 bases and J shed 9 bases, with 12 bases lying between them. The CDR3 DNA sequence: TGCAGTGCGGCGCCCGGCGGTGAGCAGTTCTTC. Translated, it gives CSAAPGGEQFF.

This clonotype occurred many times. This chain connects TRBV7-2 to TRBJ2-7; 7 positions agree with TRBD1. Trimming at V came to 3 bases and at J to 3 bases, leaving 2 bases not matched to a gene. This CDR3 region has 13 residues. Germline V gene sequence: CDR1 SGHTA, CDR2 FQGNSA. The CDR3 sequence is CASSLGQIYEQYF. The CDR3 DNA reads TGTGCCAGCAGCTTGGGACAGATCTACGAGCAGTACTTC.

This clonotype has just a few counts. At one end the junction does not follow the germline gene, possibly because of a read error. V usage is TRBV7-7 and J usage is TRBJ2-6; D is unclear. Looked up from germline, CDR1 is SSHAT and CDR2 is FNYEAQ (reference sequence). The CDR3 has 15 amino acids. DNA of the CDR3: TGTGCTAGCAGCCCCTACCCCTCTGGGGCCAACGTCCTGACTTTC. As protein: CASSPYPSGANVLTF. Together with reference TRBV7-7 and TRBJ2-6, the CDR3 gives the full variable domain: GAGVSQSPRYKVTKRGQDVTLRCDPISSHATLYWYQQALGQGPEFLTYFNYEAQPDKSGLPSDRFSAERPEGSISTLTIQRTEQRDSAMYRCASSPYPSGANVLTFGAGSRLTVL.

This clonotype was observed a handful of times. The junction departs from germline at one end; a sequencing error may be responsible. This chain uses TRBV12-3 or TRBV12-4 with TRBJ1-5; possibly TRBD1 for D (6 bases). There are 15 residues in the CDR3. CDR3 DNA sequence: TGTGCCGGCAGCGTAAGGGGGAGAGGCAATCAGCCCCAGCATTTT. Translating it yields CAGSVRGRGNQPQHF.

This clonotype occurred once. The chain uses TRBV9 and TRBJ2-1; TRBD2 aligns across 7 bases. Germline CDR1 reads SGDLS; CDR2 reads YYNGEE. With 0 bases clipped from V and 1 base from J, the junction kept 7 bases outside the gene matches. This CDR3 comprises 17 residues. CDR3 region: CASSVATREGSYNEQFF. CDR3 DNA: TGTGCCAGCAGCGTAGCTACGAGGGAGGGGTCCTACAATGAGCAGTTCTTC.

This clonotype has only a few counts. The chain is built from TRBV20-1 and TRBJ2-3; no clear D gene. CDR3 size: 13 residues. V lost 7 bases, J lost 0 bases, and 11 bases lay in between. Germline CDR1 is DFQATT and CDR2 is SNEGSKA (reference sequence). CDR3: CSVQATSTDTQYF. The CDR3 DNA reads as TGCAGTGTGCAGGCCACTAGCACAGATACGCAGTATTTT.

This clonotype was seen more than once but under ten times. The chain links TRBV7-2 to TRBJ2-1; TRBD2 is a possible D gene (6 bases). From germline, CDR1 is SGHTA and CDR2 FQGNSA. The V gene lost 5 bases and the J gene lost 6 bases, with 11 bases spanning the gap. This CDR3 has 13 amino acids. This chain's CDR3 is CASSPTRSNEQFF. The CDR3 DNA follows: TGTGCCAGCAGCCCGACTAGGTCCAATGAGCAGTTCTTC. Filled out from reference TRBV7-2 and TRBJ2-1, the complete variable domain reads GAGVSQSPSNKVTEKGKDVELRCDPISGHTALYWYRQSLGQGLEFLIYFQGNSAPDKSGLPSDRFSAERTGGSVSTLTIQRTQQEDSAVYLCASSPTRSNEQFFGPGTRLTVL.

The CDR3 sequence is CASSRGTSGIRETQYF. The CDR3, as DNA: TGTGCCAGCAGCCGAGGGACTAGCGGGATCCGAGAGACCCAGTACTTC. The chain carries TRBV7-2 and TRBJ2-5, with 13 nucleotides matching TRBD2. The junction had 7 bases not matched to a gene; V was cut back by 5 bases and J by 4 bases. The CDR3 runs 16 residues. Germline CDR1 is SGHTA and CDR2 is FQGNSA.

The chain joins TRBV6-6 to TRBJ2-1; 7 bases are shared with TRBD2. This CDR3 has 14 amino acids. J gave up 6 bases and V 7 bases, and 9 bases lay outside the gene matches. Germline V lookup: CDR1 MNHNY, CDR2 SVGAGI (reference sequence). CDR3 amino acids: CASTSGMGRNEQFF. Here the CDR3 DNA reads TGTGCCAGCACCAGCGGGATGGGTCGCAATGAGCAGTTCTTC.

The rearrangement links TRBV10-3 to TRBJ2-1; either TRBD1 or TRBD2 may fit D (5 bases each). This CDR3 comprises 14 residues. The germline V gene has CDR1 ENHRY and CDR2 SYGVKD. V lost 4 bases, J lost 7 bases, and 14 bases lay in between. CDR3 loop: CAISGRGQANEQFF. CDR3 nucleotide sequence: TGTGCCATCAGTGGACGGGGCCAGGCGAATGAGCAGTTCTTC.

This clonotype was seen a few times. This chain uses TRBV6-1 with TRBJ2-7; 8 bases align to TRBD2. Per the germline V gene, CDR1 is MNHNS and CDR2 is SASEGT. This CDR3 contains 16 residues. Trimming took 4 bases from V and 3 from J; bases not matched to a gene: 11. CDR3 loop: CASSVVPAGLGYEQYF. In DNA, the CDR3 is TGTGCCAGCAGTGTCGTTCCGGCGGGACTAGGCTACGAGCAGTACTTC.

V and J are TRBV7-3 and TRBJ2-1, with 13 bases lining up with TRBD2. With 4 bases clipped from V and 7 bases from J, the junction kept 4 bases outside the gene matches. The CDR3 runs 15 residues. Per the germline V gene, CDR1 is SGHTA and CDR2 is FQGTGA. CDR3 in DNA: TGTGCCAGCAGCTGGGGACTAGCGGGAATAAATGAGCAGTTCTTC. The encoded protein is CASSWGLAGINEQFF.

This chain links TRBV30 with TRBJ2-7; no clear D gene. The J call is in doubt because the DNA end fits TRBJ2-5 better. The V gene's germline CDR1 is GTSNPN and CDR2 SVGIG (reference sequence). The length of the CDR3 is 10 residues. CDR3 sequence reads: CAGERETQYF. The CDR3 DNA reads TGTGCCGGCGAGAGAGAGACCCAGTACTTC.

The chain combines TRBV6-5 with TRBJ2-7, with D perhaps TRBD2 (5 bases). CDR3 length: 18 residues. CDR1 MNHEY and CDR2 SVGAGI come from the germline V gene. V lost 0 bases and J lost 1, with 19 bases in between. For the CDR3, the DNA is TGTGCCAGCAGTTACTCGTTTCCATCACTCGGGATGTCCTACGAGCAGTACTTC. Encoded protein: CASSYSFPSLGMSYEQYF.

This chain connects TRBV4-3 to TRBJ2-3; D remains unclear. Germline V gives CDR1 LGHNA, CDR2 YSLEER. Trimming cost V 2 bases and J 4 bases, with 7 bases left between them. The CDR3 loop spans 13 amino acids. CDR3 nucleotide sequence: TGCGCCAGCAGCCAAAACCTCCCAGATACGCAGTATTTT. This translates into CASSQNLPDTQYF.